This T cell receptor beta chain appears in the sequencing data of a study of identical twins. Whole-study results and caveats: Monozygotic twins shared more out-of-frame TCR alpha than recombination models predicted. The abundant beta clonotypes from cord blood had fewer insertions, and memory repertoires had none of this. Cross-sectional statistics, not tracking of the same donors, supported the conclusions.

A few counts support this clonotype. Its cognate antigen is unknown. Between the trimmed V and J ends, which lost 2 bases and 6 bases, there was a span of 2 bases. The CDR3 spans 11 residues. Germline V gene lookup returns CDR1 LGHNT and CDR2 FRNRAP. Template switching introduced a universal primer site, and the cDNA bore unique molecular identifiers. One entry per CDR3 protein results from TCRdb running MiXCR on the 5' RACE reads. The sample yields hundreds of thousands of distinct CDR3 sequences, roughly 9.7% seen once. This sample also belongs to another study, concerning yellow fever vaccine responses in identical twins.

Sequenced sample: CD8+ T cells sorted from blood. The source is a woman aged 18-29 years in good health. The rearrangement joins TRBV12-5 to TRBJ2-1; unclear D gene. CDR3: CASGLLNEQFF. The CDR3, as DNA: TGTGCTAGTGGTTTGCTCAATGAGCAGTTCTTC. Full variable domain (rest looked up from reference TRBV12-5 and TRBJ2-1): DARVTQTPRHKVTEMGQEVTMRCQPILGHNTVFWYRQTMMQGLELLAYFRNRAPLDDSGMPKDRFSAEMPDATLATLKIQPSEPRDSAVYFCASGLLNEQFFGPGTRLTVL.